These 16 T cell receptor beta chains came from one sample sequenced in a study of T cells after yellow fever vaccination. TCRdb used MiXCR to reprocess the 5' RACE reads, holding one entry per CDR3 protein. The data show just under 600,000 distinct CDR3 sequences, roughly 14% seen once. The sequencing here drew on PBMCs, taken on the day of the yellow fever booster vaccination. The source is a man under 40 who received the YFV17D yellow fever vaccine.

The chain recombines TRBV14 with TRBJ1-1; D is perhaps TRBD1 (6 bases). The V end was cut by 2 bases, the J end by 1 base, with 11 bases between. The germline V gene encodes CDR1 SGHDN and CDR2 FVKESK. This CDR3 contains 15 residues. DNA of the CDR3: TGTGCCAGCAGCCAATACAGGGAGAGGAACACTGAAGCTTTCTTT. Residues: CASSQYRERNTEAFF. The full variable domain, in which reference TRBV14 and TRBJ1-1 provide the parts outside the CDR3, is EAGVTQFPSHSVIEKGQTVTLRCDPISGHDNLYWYRRVMGKEIKFLLHFVKESKQDESGMPNNRFLAERTGGTYSTLKVQPAELEDSGVYFCASSQYRERNTEAFFGQGTRLTVV.

In this sample, this clonotype turned up a few times. The chain carries TRBV7-9 and TRBJ2-5; tentatively, D is TRBD1 (5 bases). The germline V gene has CDR1 SEHNR and CDR2 FQNEAQ (reference sequence). V dropped 6 bases and J dropped 5 bases, with 13 bases sitting between them. The CDR3 runs 13 residues. CDR3 sequence reads: CASSQGSGETQYF. CDR3 coding DNA: TGTGCCAGCAGTCAGGGCTCCGGGGAGACCCAGTACTTC. Together with reference TRBV7-9 and TRBJ2-5, the CDR3 gives the full variable domain: DTGVSQNPRHKITKRGQNVTFRCDPISEHNRLYWYRQTLGQGPEFLTYFQNEAQLEKSRLLSDRFSAERPKGSFSTLEIQRTEQGDSAMYLCASSQGSGETQYFGPGTRLLVL.

The chain employs TRBV29-1 and TRBJ2-7; D perhaps matches TRBD1 (5 bases). The V end lost 2 bases, the J end lost 7 bases, and 15 bases lay between the germline ends. This CDR3 is built from 13 residues. Germline V gene lookup returns CDR1 SQVTM and CDR2 ANQGSEA. The CDR3 spells CSVERQGSKEQYF. CDR3 DNA: TGCAGCGTTGAAAGGCAGGGCTCGAAGGAGCAGTACTTC.

DNA for the CDR3: TGCGCCAGCAGCCAAGGTTATTTCGATACGCAGTATTTT. Protein sequence: CASSQGYFDTQYF. V and J are TRBV4-3 and TRBJ2-3; D uncertain. Per germline, CDR1 LGHNA and CDR2 YSLEER. The germline V and J ends were trimmed by 1 base and 6 bases, with 8 bases remaining between them. The CDR3 loop spans 13 amino acids.

This clonotype was observed many times. The chain has TRBV2 and TRBJ1-2, with D unresolved. The CDR3 is 11 amino acids. The V gene lost 5 bases and the J gene lost 8 bases, with 9 bases spanning the gap. Germline V gene data show CDR1 as SNHLY and CDR2 as FYNNEI. CDR3 in DNA: TGTGCCAGCAGTCTCGCTGGGGGCTACACCTTC. Protein: CASSLAGGYTF.

This clonotype was picked up a small number of times. The CDR3 sequence is CASSYPGGLYSNQPQHF. CDR3 nucleotide sequence: TGTGCCAGCAGTTACCCCGGGGGCCTTTATAGCAATCAGCCCCAGCATTTT. This chain links TRBV6-5 with TRBJ1-5; perhaps TRBD1 as D (6 bases). V lost 2 bases to trimming and J lost 0 bases, with 14 bases between them. Germline V CDR1 and CDR2: MNHEY, SVGAGI. The CDR3 covers 17 residues.

The chain recombines TRBV12-3 or TRBV12-4 with TRBJ1-5, with TRBD1 matching 11 bases. This CDR3 is built from 15 residues. The ends lost 3 bases at V and 5 bases at J; junction bases unmatched: 3. The CDR3 sequence: CASSFGTGGDQPQHF. CDR3 coding DNA: TGTGCCAGCAGTTTCGGGACAGGGGGGGATCAGCCCCAGCATTTT.

The sample holds a few counts of this clonotype. One end of the junction varies from germline; a read error may be responsible. The chain employs TRBV10-3 and TRBJ2-3; 12 bases line up with TRBD1. In germline, CDR1 is ENHRY, CDR2 SYGVKD. This CDR3 region has 15 residues. CDR3 nucleotides: TGTGCCATCAGTGAAGGGACCGGGACAGGGGGCTTTTTGGATTTT. Its protein is CAISEGTGTGGFLDF.

The rearrangement links TRBV27 to TRBJ1-6, with TRBD1 as a possible D gene (6 bases). Germline V gives CDR1 MNHEY, CDR2 SMNVEV (reference sequence). There are 15 residues in the CDR3. V lost 3 bases to trimming and J lost 7 bases, with 13 bases between them. In nucleotides, the CDR3 is TGTGCCAGCAGTTTCTCGACAGGCGGCAATTCACCCCTCCACTTT. This gives the protein CASSFSTGGNSPLHF.

There are a few counts of this clonotype. V is TRBV4-3 and J is TRBJ2-5, with D perhaps TRBD1 (6 bases). The CDR3 is made up of 15 amino acids. Per germline, CDR1 LGHNA and CDR2 YSLEER. V gave up 3 bases and J gave up 1 base, with 12 bases separating them. CDR3 DNA sequence: TGCGCCAGCAGCCATTACCCACAGGGCCAAGAGACCCAGTACTTC. Protein product: CASSHYPQGQETQYF.

The V call is TRBV7-2, the J call TRBJ2-2; 10 nucleotides line up with TRBD2. CDR1 is SGHTA, CDR2 FQGNSA, per germline. This CDR3 contains 17 residues. Trimming cost V 5 bases and J 4 bases; bases outside gene matches: 10. The DNA of the CDR3 is TGTGCCAGCAGCGGCCAGGCACTAGCGGGACCCACCGGGGAGCTGTTTTTT. It is translated as CASSGQALAGPTGELFF.

The rearrangement uses TRBV4-3 and TRBJ2-2; 7 nucleotides line up with TRBD2. V lost 0 bases, J lost 5 bases, and 6 bases stayed unmatched. CDR1 and CDR2 (germline): LGHNA, YSLEER. The CDR3 covers 16 residues. The CDR3 DNA reads TGCGCCAGCAGCCAAGATAGGCTAGCGGCAACCGGGGAGCTGTTTTTT. This codes for CASSQDRLAATGELFF.

The V and J genes are TRBV20-1 and TRBJ2-7; the match to TRBD2 covers 7 bases. The germline gives CDR1 DFQATT, CDR2 SNEGSKA (reference sequence). The CDR3 loop spans 14 amino acids. V lost 5 bases to trimming and J lost 4 bases; unmatched junction nucleotides: 11. DNA of the CDR3: TGCAGTGCTTTGTATGACGGGAGGAGATACGAGCAGTACTTC. Encoded protein: CSALYDGRRYEQYF.

J is TRBJ2-7 and V is TRBV14; 10 nucleotides match TRBD1. The CDR3 length is 14 residues. Germline V gene sequence: CDR1 SGHDN, CDR2 FVKESK. Trimming removed 5 bases from V and 6 bases from J; junction bases left unmatched: 7. The CDR3 sequence is CASSTGQGKSEQYF. As DNA, the CDR3 is TGTGCCAGCAGCACGGGACAGGGGAAGTCCGAGCAGTACTTC.

The rearrangement uses TRBV20-1 and TRBJ2-2, with 10 bases aligning to TRBD2. This CDR3 comprises 19 residues. CDR1 is DFQATT and CDR2 is SNEGSKA in the germline V gene (reference sequence). V lost 1 base, J lost 2 bases, and 13 bases stayed unmatched. Here the CDR3 reads CSARGLIAGGWGNTGELFF. CDR3 in DNA: TGCAGTGCTAGAGGCTTAATAGCGGGAGGATGGGGAAACACCGGGGAGCTGTTTTTT.

This clonotype was seen only once. This chain links TRBV30 with TRBJ2-7; D gene uncertain. The CDR3 runs 19 residues. Deletions cut 0 bases from V and 1 base from J, with 25 bases between. In germline, CDR1 is GTSNPN, CDR2 SVGIG (reference sequence). The CDR3 bases are TGTGCCTGGAGTGTTCCACCATTACGCCTCCACCCTGCATCCTACGAGCAGTACTTC. Protein: CAWSVPPLRLHPASYEQYF.